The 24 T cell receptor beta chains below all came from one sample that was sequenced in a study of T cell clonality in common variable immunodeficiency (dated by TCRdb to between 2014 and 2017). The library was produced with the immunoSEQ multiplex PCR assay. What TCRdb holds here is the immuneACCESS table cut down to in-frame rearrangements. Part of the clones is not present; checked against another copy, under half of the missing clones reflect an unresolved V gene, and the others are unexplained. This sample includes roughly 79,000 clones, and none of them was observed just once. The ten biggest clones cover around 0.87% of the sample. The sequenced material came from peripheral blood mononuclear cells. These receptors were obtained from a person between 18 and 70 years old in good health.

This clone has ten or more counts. This CDR3 reads CASARDFGSTDTQYF. CDR3 DNA, as far as it was read: TGTGCCAGCGCCCGGGACTTCGGAAGCACAGATACG. This rearrangement joins TRBV7-2 to TRBJ2-3; possibly TRBD2 for D (6 bases). Coverage ceases 3 residues before the CDR3 finishes, and the germline J gene fills in the end. Trimming left V 8 bases short and J 0 bases short, with 15 bases between. The CDR3 has 15 residues. Germline CDR1 SGHTA, CDR2 FQGNSA.

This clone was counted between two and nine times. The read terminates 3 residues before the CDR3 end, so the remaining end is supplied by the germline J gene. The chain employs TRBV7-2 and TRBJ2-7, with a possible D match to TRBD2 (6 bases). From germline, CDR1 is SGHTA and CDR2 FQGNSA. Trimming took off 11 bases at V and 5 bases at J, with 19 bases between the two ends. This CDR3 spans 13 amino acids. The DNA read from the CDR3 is TGTGCCTTACGGGGACTTCAAGAGGACGAG. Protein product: CALRGLQEDE. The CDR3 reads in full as CALRGLQEDEQYF.

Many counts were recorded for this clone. Partial CDR3 DNA: TGTGCCAGTAGTTCGACAGGGAATCAGCCC. It is translated as CASSSTGNQP. The full CDR3 protein reads CASSSTGNQPQHF. J is TRBJ1-5 and V is TRBV19, with TRBD1 matching over 7 bases. The sequence runs out 3 residues before the end of the CDR3; the remainder is reconstructed from the germline J gene. The germline CDR1 and CDR2 sequences are LNHDA and SQIVND (reference sequence). With V trimmed by 5 bases and J by 4 bases, 2 bases remained unmatched. This CDR3 comprises 13 residues.

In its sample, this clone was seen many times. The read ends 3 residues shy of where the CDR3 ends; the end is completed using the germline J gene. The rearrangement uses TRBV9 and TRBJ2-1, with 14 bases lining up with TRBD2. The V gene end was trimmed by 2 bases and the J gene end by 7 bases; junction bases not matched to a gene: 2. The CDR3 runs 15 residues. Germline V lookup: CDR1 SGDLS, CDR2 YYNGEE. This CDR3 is CASSVRTSGRNEQFF. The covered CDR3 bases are TGTGCCAGCAGCGTCAGGACTAGCGGGAGGAATGAG.

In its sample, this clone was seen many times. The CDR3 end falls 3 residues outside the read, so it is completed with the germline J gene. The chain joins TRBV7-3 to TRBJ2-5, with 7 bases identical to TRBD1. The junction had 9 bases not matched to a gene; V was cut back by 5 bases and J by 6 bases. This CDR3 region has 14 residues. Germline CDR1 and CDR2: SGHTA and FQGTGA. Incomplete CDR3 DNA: TGTGCCAGCAGCCTGGACAGGAACCTCAAGACC. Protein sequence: CASSLDRNLKT. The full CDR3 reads CASSLDRNLKTQYF.

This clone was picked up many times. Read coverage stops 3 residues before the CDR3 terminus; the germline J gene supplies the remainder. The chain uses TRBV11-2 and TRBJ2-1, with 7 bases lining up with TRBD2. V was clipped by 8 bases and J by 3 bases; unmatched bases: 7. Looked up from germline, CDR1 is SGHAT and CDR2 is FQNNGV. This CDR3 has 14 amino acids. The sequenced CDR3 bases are TGTGCCAGCTCTGGCGGGGGAGACTACAATGAG. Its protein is CASSGGGDYNE. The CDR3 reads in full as CASSGGGDYNEQFF.

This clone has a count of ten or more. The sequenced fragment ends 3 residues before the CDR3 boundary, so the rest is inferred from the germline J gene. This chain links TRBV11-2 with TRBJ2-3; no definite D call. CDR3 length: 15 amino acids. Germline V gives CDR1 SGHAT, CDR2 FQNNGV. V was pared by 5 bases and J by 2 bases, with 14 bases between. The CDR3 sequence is CASSPSPFHTDTQYF. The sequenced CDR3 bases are TGTGCCAGCAGCCCTAGTCCCTTTCACACAGATACG.

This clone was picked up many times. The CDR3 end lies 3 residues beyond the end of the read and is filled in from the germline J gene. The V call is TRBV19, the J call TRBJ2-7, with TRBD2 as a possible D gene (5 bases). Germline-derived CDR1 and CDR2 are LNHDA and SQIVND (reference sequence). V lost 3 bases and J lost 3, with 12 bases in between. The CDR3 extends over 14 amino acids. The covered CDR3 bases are TGTGCCAGTAGTATTCCGGGGTTGAACTACGAG. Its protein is CASSIPGLNYE. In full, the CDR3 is CASSIPGLNYEQYF. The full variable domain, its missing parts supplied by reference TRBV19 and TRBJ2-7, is DGGITQSPKYLFRKEGQNVTLSCEQNLNHDAMYWYRQDPGQGLRLIYYSQIVNDFQKGDIAEGYSVSREKKESFPLTVTSAQKNPTAFYLCASSIPGLNYEQYFGPGTRLTVT.

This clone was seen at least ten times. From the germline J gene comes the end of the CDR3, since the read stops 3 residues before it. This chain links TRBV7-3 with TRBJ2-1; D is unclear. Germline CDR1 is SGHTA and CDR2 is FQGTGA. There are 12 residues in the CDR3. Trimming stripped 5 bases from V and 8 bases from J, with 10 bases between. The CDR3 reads CASSITVDEQFF. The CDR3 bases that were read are TGTGCCAGCAGCATTACGGTGGATGAG.

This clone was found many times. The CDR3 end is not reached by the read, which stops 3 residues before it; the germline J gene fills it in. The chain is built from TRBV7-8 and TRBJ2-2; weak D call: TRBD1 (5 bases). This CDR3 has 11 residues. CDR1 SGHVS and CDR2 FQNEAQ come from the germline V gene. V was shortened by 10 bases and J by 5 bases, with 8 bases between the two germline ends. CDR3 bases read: TGTGCCACAGGGTTTACCGGGGAG. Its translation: CATGFTGE. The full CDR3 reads CATGFTGELFF. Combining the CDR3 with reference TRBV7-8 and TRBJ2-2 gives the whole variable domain GAGVSQSPRYKVAKRGQDVALRCDPISGHVSLFWYQQALGQGPEFLTYFQNEAQLDKSGLPSDRFFAERPEGSVSTLKIQRTQQEDSAVYLCATGFTGELFFGEGSRLTVL.

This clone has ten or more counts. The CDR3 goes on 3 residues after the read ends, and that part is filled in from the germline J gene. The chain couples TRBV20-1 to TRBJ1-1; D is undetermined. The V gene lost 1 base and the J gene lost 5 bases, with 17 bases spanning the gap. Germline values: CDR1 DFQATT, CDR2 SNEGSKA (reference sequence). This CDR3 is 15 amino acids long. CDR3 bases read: TGCAGTGCTAGAGTTAGGGTGCTGGGTCGAACTGAA. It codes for CSARVRVLGRTE. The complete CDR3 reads CSARVRVLGRTEAFF.

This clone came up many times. The CDR3 bases that were read are TGTGCCAGCTCACCACCGGGACAGGTGTACAATGAG. Residues: CASSPPGQVYNE. From start to end, the CDR3 is CASSPPGQVYNEQFF. The chain combines TRBV18 with TRBJ2-1; TRBD1 matches 8 bases. The CDR3 end falls 3 residues outside the read, so it is completed with the germline J gene. V lost 0 bases to trimming and J lost 4 bases; unmatched junction nucleotides: 2. CDR3 length equals 15 residues. The V gene's germline CDR1 is KGHSH and CDR2 LQKENI.

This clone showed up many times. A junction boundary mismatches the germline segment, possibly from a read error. The CDR3 loop reads CASSEGLAGYNEQFF. The CDR3 DNA, read in part, is TGTGCTAGCAGCGAGGGACTAGCGGGGTACAATGAG. The rearrangement links TRBV7-7 to TRBJ2-1, with 13 nucleotides matching TRBD2. With the read ending 3 residues before the CDR3 end, the germline J gene is used to fill in that end. Per germline, CDR1 SSHAT and CDR2 FNYEAQ (reference sequence). The CDR3 is made up of 15 amino acids. The whole variable domain, remainder taken from reference TRBV7-7 and TRBJ2-1, is GAGVSQSPRYKVTKRGQDVTLRCDPISSHATLYWYQQALGQGPEFLTYFNYEAQPDKSGLPSDRFSAERPEGSISTLTIQRTEQRDSAMYRCASSEGLAGYNEQFFGPGTRLTVL.

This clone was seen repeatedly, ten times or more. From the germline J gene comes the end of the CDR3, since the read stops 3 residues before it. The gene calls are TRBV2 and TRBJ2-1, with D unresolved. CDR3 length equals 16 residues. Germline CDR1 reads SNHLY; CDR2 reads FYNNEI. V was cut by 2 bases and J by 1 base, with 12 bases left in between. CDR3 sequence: CASSEPRRASYNEQFF. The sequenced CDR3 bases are TGTGCCAGCAGTGAACCTCGAAGGGCATCCTACAATGAG.

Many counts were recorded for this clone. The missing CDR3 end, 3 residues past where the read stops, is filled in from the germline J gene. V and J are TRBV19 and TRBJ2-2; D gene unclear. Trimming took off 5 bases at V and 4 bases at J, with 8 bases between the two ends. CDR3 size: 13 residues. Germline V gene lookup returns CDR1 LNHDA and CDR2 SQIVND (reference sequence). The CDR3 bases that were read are TGTGCCAGTAGTCCCAGAGTCACCGGGGAG. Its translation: CASSPRVTGE. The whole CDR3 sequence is CASSPRVTGELFF.

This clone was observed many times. CDR3 bases read: TGTGCCAGTAACGACAGGGGGAAGGGTTCCTACGAG. Its translation is CASNDRGKGSYE. The whole CDR3 sequence reads CASNDRGKGSYEQYF. This chain connects TRBV19 to TRBJ2-7; 9 bases map to TRBD1. With the read ending 3 residues before the CDR3 end, the germline J gene is used to fill in that end. Per germline, CDR1 LNHDA and CDR2 SQIVND (reference sequence). The CDR3 covers 15 residues. After removal of 7 bases from V and 1 base from J, the junction contained 8 bases not matched to a gene.

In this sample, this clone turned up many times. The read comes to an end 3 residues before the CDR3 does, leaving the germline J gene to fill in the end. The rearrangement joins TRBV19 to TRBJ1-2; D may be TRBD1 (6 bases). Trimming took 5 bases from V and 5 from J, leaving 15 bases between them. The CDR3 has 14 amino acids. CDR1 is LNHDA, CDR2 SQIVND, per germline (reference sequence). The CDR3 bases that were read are TGTGCCAGTAGTGACGGACAGATCCCTTATGGC. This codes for CASSDGQIPYG. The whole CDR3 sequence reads CASSDGQIPYGYTF.

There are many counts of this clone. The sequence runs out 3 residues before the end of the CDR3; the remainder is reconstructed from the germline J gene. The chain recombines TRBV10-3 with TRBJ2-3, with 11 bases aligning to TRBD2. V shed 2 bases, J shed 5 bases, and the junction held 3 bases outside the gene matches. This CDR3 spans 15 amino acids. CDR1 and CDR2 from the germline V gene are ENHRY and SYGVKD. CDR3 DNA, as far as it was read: TGTGCCATCAGTGAGACCGGGACTAGCGGAGATACG. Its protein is CAISETGTSGDT. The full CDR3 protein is CAISETGTSGDTQYF.

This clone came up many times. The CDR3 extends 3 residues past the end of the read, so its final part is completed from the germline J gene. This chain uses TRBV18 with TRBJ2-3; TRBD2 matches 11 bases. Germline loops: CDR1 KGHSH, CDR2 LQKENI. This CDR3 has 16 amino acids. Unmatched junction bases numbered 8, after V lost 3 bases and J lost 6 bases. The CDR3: CASSPLAGGRGDTQYF. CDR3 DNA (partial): TGTGCCAGCTCACCGTTAGCGGGAGGGCGAGGCGATACG.

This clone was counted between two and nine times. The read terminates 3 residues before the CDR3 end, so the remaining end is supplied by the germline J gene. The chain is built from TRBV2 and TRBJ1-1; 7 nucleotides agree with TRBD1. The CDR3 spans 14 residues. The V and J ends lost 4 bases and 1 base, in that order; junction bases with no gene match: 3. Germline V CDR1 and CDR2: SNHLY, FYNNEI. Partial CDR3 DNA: TGTGCCAGCAGTGTGTGGGACAGGAACACTGAA. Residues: CASSVWDRNTE. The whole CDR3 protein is CASSVWDRNTEAFF.

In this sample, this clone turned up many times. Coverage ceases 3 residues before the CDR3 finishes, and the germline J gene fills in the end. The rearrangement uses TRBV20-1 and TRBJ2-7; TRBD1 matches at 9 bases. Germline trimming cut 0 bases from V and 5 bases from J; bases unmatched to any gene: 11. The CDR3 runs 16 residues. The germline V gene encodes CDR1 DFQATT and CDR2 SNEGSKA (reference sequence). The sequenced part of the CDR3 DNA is TGCAGTGCTAGAGACACCGGGACAGGGAACGGGGACGAG. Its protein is CSARDTGTGNGDE. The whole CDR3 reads CSARDTGTGNGDEQYF.

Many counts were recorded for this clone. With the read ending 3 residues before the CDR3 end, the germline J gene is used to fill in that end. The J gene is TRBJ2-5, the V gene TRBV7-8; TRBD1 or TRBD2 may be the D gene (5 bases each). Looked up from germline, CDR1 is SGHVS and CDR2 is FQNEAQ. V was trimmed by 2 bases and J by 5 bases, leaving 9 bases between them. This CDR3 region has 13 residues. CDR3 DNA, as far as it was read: TGTGCCAGCAGCTTACAGGGAGTGGAGACC. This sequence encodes CASSLQGVET. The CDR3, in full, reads CASSLQGVETQYF.

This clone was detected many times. CDR3 bases read: TGCGCCAGCAGCCAAGGGAGGCTAGCGGGAGACACCGGGGAG. This encodes CASSQGRLAGDTGE. The complete CDR3 protein is CASSQGRLAGDTGELFF. The chain recombines TRBV4-1 with TRBJ2-2; 10 bases line up with TRBD2. The observed sequence ends 3 residues before the CDR3 terminus, with the missing tail filled in from the germline J gene. V lost 1 base and J lost 3; bases outside the gene matches: 5. There are 17 residues in the CDR3. CDR1 and CDR2 (germline): MGHRA, YSYEKL.

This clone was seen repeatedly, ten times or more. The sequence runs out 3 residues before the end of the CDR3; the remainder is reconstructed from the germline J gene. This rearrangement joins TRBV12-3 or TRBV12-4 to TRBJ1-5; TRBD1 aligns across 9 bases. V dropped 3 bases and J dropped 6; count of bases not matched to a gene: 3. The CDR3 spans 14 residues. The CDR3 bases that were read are TGTGCCAGCAGTTTGGGGACAGGGTTTCAGCCC. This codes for CASSLGTGFQP. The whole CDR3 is CASSLGTGFQPQHF.